The T cell receptor (beta chain) described here comes from a study of cytomegalovirus exposure and HLA in healthy donors. This clone was picked up one time. The target antigen is unknown. A multiplex PCR was run with 60 Vbeta primers and 13 Jbeta primers. Authors' data handling: Later work found around 80 million unique TCR beta chains, with 9.5 million to 12 million shared. The protocol was immunoSEQ multiplex PCR, while the TCRdb copy is restricted to in-frame clones and leaves out a portion. V, J and clone size are those of that table, while D and trimming were read from the DNA. The sample lists over 100,000 clones, 77% occurring once. Per germline, CDR1 SNHLY and CDR2 FYNNEI. Trimming took 5 bases from V and 9 from J; bases not matched to a gene: 10. The CDR3 runs 15 residues. Notes on the study in general: As was reported, the classifier diagnosed cytomegalovirus status with high specificity and sensitivity. For TCR beta chains, V- and J-gene trimming was later linked to a missense DCLRE1C variant.

This sequence was found in a male donor in good health and CMV-seropositive. The V and J genes are TRBV2 and TRBJ2-1; 10 bases are shared with TRBD2. Source material: PBMCs. The CDR3 here is CASSNIIAGGIEQFF. CDR3 coding DNA: TGTGCCAGCAGTAACATCATAGCGGGAGGAATTGAGCAGTTCTTC. Drawing the rest from reference TRBV2 and TRBJ2-1, the complete variable domain is EPEVTQTPSHQVTQMGQEVILRCVPISNHLYFYWYRQILGQKVEFLVSFYNNEISEKSEIFDDQFSVERPDGSNFTLKIRSTKLEDSAMYFCASSNIIAGGIEQFFGPGTRLTVL.